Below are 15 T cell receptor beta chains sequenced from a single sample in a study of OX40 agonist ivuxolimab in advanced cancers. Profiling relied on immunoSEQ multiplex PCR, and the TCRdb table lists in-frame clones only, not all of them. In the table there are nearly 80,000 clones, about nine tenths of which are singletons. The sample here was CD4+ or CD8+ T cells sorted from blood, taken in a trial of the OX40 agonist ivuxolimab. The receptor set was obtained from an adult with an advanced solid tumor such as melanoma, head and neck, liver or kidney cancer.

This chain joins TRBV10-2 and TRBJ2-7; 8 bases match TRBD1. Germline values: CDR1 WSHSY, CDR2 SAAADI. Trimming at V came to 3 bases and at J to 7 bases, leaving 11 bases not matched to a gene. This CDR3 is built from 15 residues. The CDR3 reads CASSEAAGQGREQYV. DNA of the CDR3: TGCGCCAGCAGTGAAGCCGCCGGACAGGGACGGGAGCAGTACGTC.

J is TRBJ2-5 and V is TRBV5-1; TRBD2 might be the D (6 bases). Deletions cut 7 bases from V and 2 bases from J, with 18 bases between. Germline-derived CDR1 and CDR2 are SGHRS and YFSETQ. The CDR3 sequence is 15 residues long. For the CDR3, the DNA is TGCGCCAGCTCACCGGCCGGGGGTTGGCAAGAGACCCAGTACTTC. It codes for CASSPAGGWQETQYF.

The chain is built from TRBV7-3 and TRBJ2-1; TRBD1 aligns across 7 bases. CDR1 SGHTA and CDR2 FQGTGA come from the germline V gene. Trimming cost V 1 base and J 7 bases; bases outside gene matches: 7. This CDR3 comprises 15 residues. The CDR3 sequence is CASSLRETGSNEQFF. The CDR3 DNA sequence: TGTGCCAGCAGCTTAAGGGAGACAGGGTCGAATGAGCAGTTCTTC.

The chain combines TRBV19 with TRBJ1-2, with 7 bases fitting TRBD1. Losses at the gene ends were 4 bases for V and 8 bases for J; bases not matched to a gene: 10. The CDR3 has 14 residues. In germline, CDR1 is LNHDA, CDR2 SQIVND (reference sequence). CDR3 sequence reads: CASSTTPTGKGYTF. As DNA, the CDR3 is TGTGCCAGTAGTACTACTCCGACAGGGAAGGGCTACACCTTC.

Here the CDR3 DNA reads TGTGCCAGCTCACCACCCGGGACAGGGGCTGGGGCCAACGTCCTGACTTTC. Translating it yields CASSPPGTGAGANVLTF. V is TRBV18 and J is TRBJ2-6; 10 positions agree with TRBD1. Germline CDR1 is KGHSH and CDR2 is LQKENI. The CDR3 loop spans 17 amino acids. V lost 0 bases to trimming and J lost 2 bases; unmatched junction nucleotides: 1.

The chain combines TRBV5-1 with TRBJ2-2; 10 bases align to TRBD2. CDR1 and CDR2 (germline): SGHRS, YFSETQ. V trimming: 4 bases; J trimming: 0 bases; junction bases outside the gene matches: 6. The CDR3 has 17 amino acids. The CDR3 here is CASSLRTSGANTGELFF. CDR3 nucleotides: TGCGCCAGCAGCCTCAGGACTAGCGGTGCGAACACCGGGGAGCTGTTTTTT.

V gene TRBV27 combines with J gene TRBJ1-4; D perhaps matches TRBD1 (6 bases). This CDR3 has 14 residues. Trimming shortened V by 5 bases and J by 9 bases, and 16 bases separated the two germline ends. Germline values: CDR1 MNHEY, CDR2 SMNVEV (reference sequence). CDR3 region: CASSPGALEQKLFF. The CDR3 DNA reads TGTGCCAGCAGTCCAGGGGCGTTAGAGCAAAAACTGTTTTTT.

The CDR3, as DNA: TGTGCCAGCAATCAACAGGGAAACACCATATATTTT. Encoded protein: CASNQQGNTIYF. The chain uses TRBV6-4 and TRBJ1-3; D remains ambiguous. Germline V CDR1 and CDR2: MRHNA, SNTAGT. Between the trimmed V and J ends, which lost 7 bases and 4 bases, there was a span of 8 bases. CDR3 size: 12 residues.

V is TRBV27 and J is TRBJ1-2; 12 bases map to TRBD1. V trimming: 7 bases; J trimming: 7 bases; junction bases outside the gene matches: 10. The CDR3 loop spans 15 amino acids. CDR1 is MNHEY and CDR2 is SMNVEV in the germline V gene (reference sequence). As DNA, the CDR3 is TGTGCCAGCACTAGCGGGACAGGGGGCGAGGGTGGCTACACCTTC. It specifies CASTSGTGGEGGYTF.

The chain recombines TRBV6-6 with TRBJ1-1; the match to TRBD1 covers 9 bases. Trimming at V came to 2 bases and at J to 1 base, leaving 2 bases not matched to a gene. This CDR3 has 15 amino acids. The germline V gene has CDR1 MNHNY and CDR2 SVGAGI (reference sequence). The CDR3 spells CASSYGTGRNTEAFF. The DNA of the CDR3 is TGTGCCAGCAGTTACGGGACAGGGCGGAACACTGAAGCTTTCTTT.

The CDR3, as DNA: TGTGCCAGCAGTGGCGGCGGCTTGGTTGCTAATGAAAAACTGTTTTTT. Protein: CASSGGGLVANEKLFF. V gene TRBV6-1 combines with J gene TRBJ1-4; D unclear. Germline CDR1 and CDR2: MNHNS and SASEGT. Trimming removed 4 bases at V and 3 bases at J, with 15 bases between. This CDR3 has 16 amino acids.

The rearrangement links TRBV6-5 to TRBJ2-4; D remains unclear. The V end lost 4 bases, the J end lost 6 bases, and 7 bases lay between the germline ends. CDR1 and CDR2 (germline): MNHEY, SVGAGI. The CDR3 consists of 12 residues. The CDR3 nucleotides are TGTGCCAGCAGTTCCTCTGGAAACATTCAGTACTTC. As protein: CASSSSGNIQYF.

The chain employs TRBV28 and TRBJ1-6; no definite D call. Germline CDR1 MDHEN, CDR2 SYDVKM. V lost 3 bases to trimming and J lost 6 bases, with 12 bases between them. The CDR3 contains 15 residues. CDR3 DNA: TGTGCCAGCAGTTTTATCGGTAGTTTTAATTCACCCCTCCACTTT. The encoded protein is CASSFIGSFNSPLHF. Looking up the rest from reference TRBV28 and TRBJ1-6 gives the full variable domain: DVKVTQSSRYLVKRTGEKVFLECVQDMDHENMFWYRQDPGLGLRLIYFSYDVKMKEKGDIPEGYSVSREKKERFSLILESASTNQTSMYLCASSFIGSFNSPLHFGNGTRLTVT.

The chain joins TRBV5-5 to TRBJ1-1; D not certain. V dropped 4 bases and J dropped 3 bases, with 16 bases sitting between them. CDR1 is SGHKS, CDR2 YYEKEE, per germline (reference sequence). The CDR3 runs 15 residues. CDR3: CASSRTGPLDTEAFF. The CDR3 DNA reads TGTGCCAGCAGCCGGACTGGCCCGCTTGACACTGAAGCTTTCTTT.

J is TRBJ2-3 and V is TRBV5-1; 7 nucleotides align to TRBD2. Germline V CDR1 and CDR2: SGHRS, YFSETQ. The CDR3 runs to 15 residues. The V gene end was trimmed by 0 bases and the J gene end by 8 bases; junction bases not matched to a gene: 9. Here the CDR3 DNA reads TGCGCCAGCAGCTTGGTTGTAGGGAGGGATAGTACGCAGTATTTT. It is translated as CASSLVVGRDSTQYF.